This T cell receptor beta chain was captured in a study of T cell responses to AZD1222 COVID-19 vaccine. Data came from immunoSEQ multiplex PCR; TCRdb stores just in-frame clones and leaves some out. The sample lists about 130,000 clones, roughly nine tenths occurring once. CDR3 length equals 13 residues. Germline values: CDR1 LGHDT, CDR2 YNNKEL (reference sequence). Trimming pared 6 bases from V and 6 bases from J, leaving 14 bases between. The material was peripheral blood, obtained on day 0 of AZD1222 vaccination. The origin of this receptor is an adult in good health. This sequence joins TRBV3-1 (or the pseudogene TRBV3-2) and TRBJ1-2; possibly TRBD1 for D (6 bases). Here the CDR3 reads CASRLQGHHGYTF. The CDR3 nucleotides are TGTGCCAGCAGACTACAGGGTCACCATGGCTACACCTTC.